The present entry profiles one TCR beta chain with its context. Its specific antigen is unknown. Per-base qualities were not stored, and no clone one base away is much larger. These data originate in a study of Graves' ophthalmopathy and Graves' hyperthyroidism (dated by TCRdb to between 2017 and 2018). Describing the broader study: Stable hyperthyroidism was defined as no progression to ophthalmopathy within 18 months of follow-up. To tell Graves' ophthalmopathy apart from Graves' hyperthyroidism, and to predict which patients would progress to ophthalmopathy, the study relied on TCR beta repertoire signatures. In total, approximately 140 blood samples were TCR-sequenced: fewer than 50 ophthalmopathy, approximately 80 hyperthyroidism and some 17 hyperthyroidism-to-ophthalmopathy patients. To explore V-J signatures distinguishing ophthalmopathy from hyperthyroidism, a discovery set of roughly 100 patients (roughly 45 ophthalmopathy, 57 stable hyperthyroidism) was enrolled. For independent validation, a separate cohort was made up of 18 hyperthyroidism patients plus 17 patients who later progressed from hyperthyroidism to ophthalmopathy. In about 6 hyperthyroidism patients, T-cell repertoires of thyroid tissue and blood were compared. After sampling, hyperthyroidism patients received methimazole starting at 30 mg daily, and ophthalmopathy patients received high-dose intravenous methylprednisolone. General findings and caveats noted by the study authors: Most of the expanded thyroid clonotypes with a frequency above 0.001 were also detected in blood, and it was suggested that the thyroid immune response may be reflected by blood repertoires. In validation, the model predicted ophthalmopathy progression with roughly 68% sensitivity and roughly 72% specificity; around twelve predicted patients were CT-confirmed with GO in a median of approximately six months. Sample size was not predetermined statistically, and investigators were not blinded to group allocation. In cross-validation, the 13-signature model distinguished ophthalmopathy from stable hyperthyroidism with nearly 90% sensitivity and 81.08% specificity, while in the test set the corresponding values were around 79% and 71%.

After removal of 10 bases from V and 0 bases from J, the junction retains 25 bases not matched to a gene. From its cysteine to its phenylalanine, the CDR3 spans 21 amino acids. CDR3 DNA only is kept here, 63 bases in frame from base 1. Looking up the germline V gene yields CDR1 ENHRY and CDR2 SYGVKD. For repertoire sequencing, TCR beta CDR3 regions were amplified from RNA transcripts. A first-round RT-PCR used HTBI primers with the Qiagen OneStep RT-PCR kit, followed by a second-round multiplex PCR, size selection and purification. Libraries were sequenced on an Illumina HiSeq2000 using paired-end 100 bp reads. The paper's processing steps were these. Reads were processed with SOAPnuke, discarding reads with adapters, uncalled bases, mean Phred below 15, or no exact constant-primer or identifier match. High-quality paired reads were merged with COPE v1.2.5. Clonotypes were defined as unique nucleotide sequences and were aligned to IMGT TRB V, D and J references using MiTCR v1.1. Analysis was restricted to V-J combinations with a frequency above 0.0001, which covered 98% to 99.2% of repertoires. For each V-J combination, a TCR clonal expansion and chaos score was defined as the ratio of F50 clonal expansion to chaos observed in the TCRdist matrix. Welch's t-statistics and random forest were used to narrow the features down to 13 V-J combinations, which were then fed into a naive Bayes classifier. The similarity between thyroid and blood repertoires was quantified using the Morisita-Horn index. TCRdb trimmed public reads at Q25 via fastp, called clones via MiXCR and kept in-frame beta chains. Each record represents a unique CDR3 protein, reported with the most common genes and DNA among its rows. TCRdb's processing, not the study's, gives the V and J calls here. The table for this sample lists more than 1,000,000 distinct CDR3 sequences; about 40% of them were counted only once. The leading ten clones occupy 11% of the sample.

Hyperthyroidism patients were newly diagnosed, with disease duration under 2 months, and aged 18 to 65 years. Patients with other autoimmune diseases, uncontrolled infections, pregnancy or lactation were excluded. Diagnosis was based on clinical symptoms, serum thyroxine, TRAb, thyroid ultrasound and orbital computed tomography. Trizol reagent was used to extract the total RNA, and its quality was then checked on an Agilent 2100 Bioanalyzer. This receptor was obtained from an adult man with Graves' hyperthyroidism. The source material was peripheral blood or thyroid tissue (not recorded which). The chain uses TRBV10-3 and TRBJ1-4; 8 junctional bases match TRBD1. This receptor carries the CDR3 CANYLPRQFYRGYATNEKLFF. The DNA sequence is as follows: TGTGCCAACTACCTTCCTAGACAGTTCTACAGGGGGTATGCAACTAATGAAAAACTGTTTTTT.